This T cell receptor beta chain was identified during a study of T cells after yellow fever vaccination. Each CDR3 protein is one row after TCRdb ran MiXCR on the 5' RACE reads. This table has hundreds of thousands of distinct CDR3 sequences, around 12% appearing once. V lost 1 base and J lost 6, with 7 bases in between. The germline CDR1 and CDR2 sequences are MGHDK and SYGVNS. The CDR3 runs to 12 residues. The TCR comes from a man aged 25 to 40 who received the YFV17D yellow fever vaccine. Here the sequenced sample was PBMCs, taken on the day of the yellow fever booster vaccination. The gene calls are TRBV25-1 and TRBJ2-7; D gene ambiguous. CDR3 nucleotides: TGTGCCAGCAGTGAATTTTTCGGCGAGCAGTACTTC. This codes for CASSEFFGEQYF.